This TCR beta chain comes out of a study of regulatory T cells in long-lasting Graves disease. Notes on the study in general: It was in persistent disease that TRBV28, TRBJ1-2 and TRBJ2-5 were favored.

Arm-PCR of CDR3 regions with iRepertoire HTBI primers generated TCR beta libraries. MiXCR, applied by TCRdb to the multiplex PCR reads, yields one record per CDR3 protein. Altogether about 330,000 distinct CDR3 sequences are present, around 15% being singletons, with the ten largest covering 20%. Time point defined: newly diagnosed GD, antithyroid drugs for less than 3 months. PBMC RNA was the source of the TCR library. About this clonotype: Its cognate antigen is unknown.

This CDR3 spans 18 amino acids. Trimming removed 3 bases at V and 5 bases at J, with 22 bases between. Germline CDR1 reads SEHNR; CDR2 reads FQNEAQ (reference sequence). These data were likewise used in another study, on T cells in Graves' hyperthyroidism and ophthalmopathy.

Sequencing used peripheral blood mononuclear cells (PBMCs), obtained at new diagnosis, from a patient treated with antithyroid drugs. The sequence derives from a woman between 18 and 29 years old with Graves disease. The V call is TRBV7-9, the J call TRBJ1-4; D call uncertain. This CDR3 is CASSLGTLGEKGNEKLFF. The CDR3, as DNA: TGTGCCAGCAGCTTGGGTACTCTCGGGGAAAAGGGCAATGAAAAACTGTTTTTT. Filled out from reference TRBV7-9 and TRBJ1-4, the complete variable domain reads DTGVSQNPRHKITKRGQNVTFRCDPISEHNRLYWYRQTLGQGPEFLTYFQNEAQLEKSRLLSDRFSAERPKGSFSTLEIQRTEQGDSAMYLCASSLGTLGEKGNEKLFFGSGTQLSVL.